The 4 T cell receptor beta chains listed next were all sequenced from one sample in a study of T cell repertoires in ileal Crohn's disease. Libraries were prepared by immunoSEQ multiplex PCR; TCRdb keeps only in-frame clonotypes and omits some of them. The data show more than 12,000 clones, roughly 80% seen once. The sequenced material came from ileal tissue. Receptor source: an adult with Crohn's disease.

CDR3 sequence (DNA): TGTGCCAGCAGCCAAGGGGTTAGGTCTGAAAAACTGTTTTTT. Translating gives CASSQGVRSEKLFF. The chain uses TRBV9 and TRBJ1-4, with a possible D match to TRBD1 (5 bases). V was cut by 4 bases and J by 7 bases, with 14 bases left in between. The CDR3 covers 14 residues. CDR1 is SGDLS and CDR2 is YYNGEE in the germline V gene.

The CDR3 protein is CAISEGWGGYEQYF. CDR3 coding DNA: TGTGCCATCAGTGAGGGTTGGGGAGGCTACGAGCAGTACTTC. The chain has TRBV10-3 and TRBJ2-7; perhaps TRBD2 as D (6 bases). The V gene's germline CDR1 is ENHRY and CDR2 SYGVKD. Trimming left V 2 bases short and J 3 bases short, with 11 bases between. The CDR3 length is 14 residues.

This clone was counted between two and nine times. The sample holds other DNA sequences that translate to the same CDR3. This rearrangement joins TRBV18 to TRBJ2-7, with a weak D call TRBD1 (5 bases). CDR1 and CDR2 from the germline V gene are KGHSH and LQKENI. The CDR3 runs 12 residues. V lost 1 base to trimming and J lost 5 bases, with 6 bases between them. CDR3 bases: TGTGCCAGCTCACCACTAGGGGACGAGCAGTACTTC. The encoded protein is CASSPLGDEQYF.

The J gene is TRBJ2-5, the V gene TRBV4-1, with D possibly matching TRBD2 (7 bases). V lost 0 bases and J lost 6, with 8 bases in between. The CDR3 has 13 amino acids. Germline V gene lookup returns CDR1 MGHRA and CDR2 YSYEKL. CDR3 region: CASSQEGGQTQYF. Here the CDR3 DNA reads TGCGCCAGCAGCCAAGAGGGGGGGCAGACCCAGTACTTC.